This T cell receptor (beta chain) came from a study of T cell responses to AZD1222 COVID-19 vaccine (dated by TCRdb to 2020 to 2023). In terms of the full investigation: AZD1222 recipients with second doses at about 4 weeks or about 12 weeks were pooled, because spike-specific TCR depth and breadth did not differ between schedules. TCR sequencing covered 233 trial participants: 200 to 210 given two doses of AZD1222 and 26 given two doses of MenACWY control vaccine. Trial participants were enrolled by age into 18-55, 56-69 and 70-plus year subgroups, with around 150, 28 and 57 TCR-sequenced participants respectively. Study-level results and caveats: In the small 56-69-year group, the increase in depth fell short of significance, most likely because of low power. Participants were mostly white British, with more females than males. The authors suggested clonal diversity may have been underestimated. Reportedly, close to half of the unique spike-specific TCRs recognized epitopes lying outside the regions that are mutated in the B.1.351 and B.1.1.7 variants. A significant rise in spike-specific TCR breadth and depth was observed after two AZD1222 doses relative to day 0 and relative to MenACWY recipients. No day 14 peak-response samples were available, so repertoires were characterized only after the peak T cell response. CD4 TCRs associated with the vaccine covered the entire spike protein, and the dominant responses were in regions 160-218 and 743-854. Conclusions about previously exposed vaccinees are limited because only five to seven AZD1222 recipients were SARS-CoV-2 seropositive at baseline.

In regard to this clone: The antigen it binds to is not known. No base qualities exist here, and no much larger clone lies one base off it.

As encoded in the germline V gene, CDR1 is KGHSH while CDR2 is LQKENI. The CDR3 has 15 amino acids, counting the end cysteine and phenylalanine. This entry keeps only the CDR3 DNA: 45 bases, framed from base 1. The junction shows trimming of 1 base on V and 2 bases on J, and the gene matches do not reach 2 bases of it. The CDR3 regions of human TCRbeta chains were analyzed by immunosequencing. On the authors' methods: Repertoire TCRs were matched against a reference library of SARS-CoV-2-specific TCRs generated with the MIRA antigen-specificity platform. Breadth was defined as the fraction of unique TCRs that were SARS-CoV-2-associated. Depth was defined as the fraction of total T cells that were SARS-CoV-2-associated. Using the MIRA data, each spike-specific TCR was assigned both to the spike region to which the TCR was reactive and to a CD4 or CD8 class. Log10-transformed breadth and depth values were compared by one-way ANOVA with Sidak's multiple comparisons tests. TCRdb took this table from immuneACCESS and kept in-frame rearrangements with V and J called. Such tables lack part of the clones; where checked against another copy, unresolved V genes explain under half of the gap, and the rest is unexplained. V, J and clone size reflect that table, while D and trimming were determined from the DNA. Counted in this sample were about 110,000 clones; 88% of them appeared once. More than 1.5% of the sample lies in the top ten.

This specimen's time point label, interpreted: baseline before first vaccination. Samples from vaccinated people were obtained from the UK trials COV001 and COV002, which included a single-blind randomized controlled phase 2/3 trial of AZD1222 (ChAdOx1 nCoV-19) in healthy adults. For TCRbeta chain sequencing, PBMC samples were collected from trial participants at day 0 and at day 28 after the second dose. The sequence was obtained from an adult in good health. This sequence uses TRBV18 and TRBJ1-2; 9 central bases correspond to TRBD1. The sequencing used peripheral blood, collected on day 0 of AZD1222 vaccination. This receptor carries the CDR3 CASSPRQGENYGYTF. At the DNA level, the sequence is TGTGCCAGCTCACCACGACAGGGGGAGAACTATGGCTACACCTTC.